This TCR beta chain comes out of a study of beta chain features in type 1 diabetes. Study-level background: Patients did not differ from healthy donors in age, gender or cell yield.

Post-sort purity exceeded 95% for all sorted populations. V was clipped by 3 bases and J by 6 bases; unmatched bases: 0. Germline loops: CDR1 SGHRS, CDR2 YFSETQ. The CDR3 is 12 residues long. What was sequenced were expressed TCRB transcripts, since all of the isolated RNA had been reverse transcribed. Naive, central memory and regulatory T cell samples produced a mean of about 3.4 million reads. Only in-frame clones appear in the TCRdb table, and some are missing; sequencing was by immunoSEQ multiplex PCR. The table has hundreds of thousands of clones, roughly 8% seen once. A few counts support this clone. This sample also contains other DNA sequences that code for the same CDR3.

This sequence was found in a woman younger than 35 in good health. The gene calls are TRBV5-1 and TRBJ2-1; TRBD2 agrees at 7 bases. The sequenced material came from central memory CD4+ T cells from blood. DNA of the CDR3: TGCGCCAGCAGCTGGGGGGGCAATGAGCAGTTCTTC. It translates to CASSWGGNEQFF.